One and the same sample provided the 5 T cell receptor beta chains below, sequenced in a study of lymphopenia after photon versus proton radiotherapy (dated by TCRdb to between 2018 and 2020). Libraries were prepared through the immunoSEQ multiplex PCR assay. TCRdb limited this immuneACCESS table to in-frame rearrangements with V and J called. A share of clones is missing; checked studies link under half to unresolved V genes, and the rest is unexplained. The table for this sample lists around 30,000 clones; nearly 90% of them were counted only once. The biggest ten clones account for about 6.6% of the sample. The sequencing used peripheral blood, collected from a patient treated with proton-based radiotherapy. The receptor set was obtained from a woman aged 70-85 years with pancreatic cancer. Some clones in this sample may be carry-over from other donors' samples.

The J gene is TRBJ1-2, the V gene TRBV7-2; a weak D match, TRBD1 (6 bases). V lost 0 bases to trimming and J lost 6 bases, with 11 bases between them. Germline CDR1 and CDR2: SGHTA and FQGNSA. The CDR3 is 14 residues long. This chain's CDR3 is CASSLALPGDGYTF. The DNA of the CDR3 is TGTGCCAGCAGCTTAGCGTTGCCAGGGGATGGCTACACCTTC.

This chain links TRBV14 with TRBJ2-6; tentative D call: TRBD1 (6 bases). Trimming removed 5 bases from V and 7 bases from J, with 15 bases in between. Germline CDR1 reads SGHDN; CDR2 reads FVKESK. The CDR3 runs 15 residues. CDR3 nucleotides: TGTGCCAGCAGCGTTATCTCGACAGGCGCCAACGTCCTGACTTTC. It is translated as CASSVISTGANVLTF.

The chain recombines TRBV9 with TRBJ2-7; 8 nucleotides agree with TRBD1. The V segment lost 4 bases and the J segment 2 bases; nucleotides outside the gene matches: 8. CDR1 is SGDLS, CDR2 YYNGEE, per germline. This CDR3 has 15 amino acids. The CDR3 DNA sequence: TGTGCCAGCAGCTCCTACAGGGGGAGAGCCTACGAGCAGTACTTC. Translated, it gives CASSSYRGRAYEQYF.

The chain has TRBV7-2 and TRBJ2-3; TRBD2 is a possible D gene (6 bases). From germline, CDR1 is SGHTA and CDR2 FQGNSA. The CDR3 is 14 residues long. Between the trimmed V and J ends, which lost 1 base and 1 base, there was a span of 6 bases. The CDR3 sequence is CASSLVAGTDTQYF. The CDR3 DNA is TGTGCCAGCAGCTTAGTAGCGGGCACAGATACGCAGTATTTT. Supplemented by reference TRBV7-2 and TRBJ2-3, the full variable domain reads GAGVSQSPSNKVTEKGKDVELRCDPISGHTALYWYRQSLGQGLEFLIYFQGNSAPDKSGLPSDRFSAERTGGSVSTLTIQRTQQEDSAVYLCASSLVAGTDTQYFGPGTRLTVL.

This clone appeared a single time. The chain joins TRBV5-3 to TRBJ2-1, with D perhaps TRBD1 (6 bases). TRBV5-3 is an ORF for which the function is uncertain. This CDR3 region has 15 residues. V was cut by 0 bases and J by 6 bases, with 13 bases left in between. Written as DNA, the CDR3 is TGTGCCAGAAGCTTGGCACACAGGGTCCCCAATGAGCAGTTCTTC. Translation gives CARSLAHRVPNEQFF.